Listed here are 20 T cell receptor beta chains from one sample, sequenced in a study of blood T cell repertoires in COVID-19. Only in-frame clones appear in the TCRdb table, and some are missing; sequencing was by immunoSEQ multiplex PCR. Of roughly 100,000 clones listed, roughly 86% are singletons. Sequenced: peripheral blood. The receptors were sampled from a human donor in a cohort sampled during active COVID-19.

The chain carries TRBV5-5 and TRBJ2-6, with TRBD2 matching over 8 bases. V shed 5 bases and J 2 bases; nucleotides not matched to a gene: 3. The CDR3 runs 15 residues. Germline V lookup: CDR1 SGHKS, CDR2 YYEKEE (reference sequence). In DNA form, the CDR3 reads TGTGCCAGCAGGGGACTAGGGGCTGGGGCCAACGTCCTGACTTTC. Protein product: CASRGLGAGANVLTF.

J is TRBJ2-5 and V is TRBV10-1; D is undetermined. The ends were cut back, 2 bases at V and 1 base at J, with 8 bases in the middle. The germline CDR1 and CDR2 sequences are WNHNN and SYGVQD (reference sequence). The CDR3 extends over 14 amino acids. The CDR3 here is CASSESRLQETQYF. The DNA of the CDR3 is TGCGCCAGCAGTGAGAGCAGACTCCAAGAGACCCAGTACTTC.

The chain couples TRBV18 to TRBJ1-5; 8 positions agree with TRBD1. Germline loops: CDR1 KGHSH, CDR2 LQKENI. The CDR3 length is 15 residues. The V and J ends lost 1 base and 5 bases, in that order; junction bases with no gene match: 4. The CDR3 DNA reads TGTGCCAGCTCACCACACCAGGGGGCGGATCAGCCCCAGCATTTT. Its protein is CASSPHQGADQPQHF.

This sequence joins TRBV12-3 or TRBV12-4 and TRBJ1-2; weak D call: TRBD1 (5 bases). V dropped 1 base and J dropped 6 bases, with 9 bases sitting between them. This CDR3 is built from 13 residues. The CDR3 reads CASSLGQGHGYTF. DNA for the CDR3: TGTGCCAGCAGTTTAGGGCAGGGCCATGGCTACACCTTC.

This clone was picked up a small number of times. The rearrangement joins TRBV25-1 to TRBJ1-4, with D perhaps TRBD1 (5 bases). The CDR3 is 16 residues long. The ends were cut back, 6 bases at V and 0 bases at J, with 14 bases in the middle. Germline CDR1 is MGHDK and CDR2 is SYGVNS. CDR3 amino acids: CASSSDRAATNEKLFF. In nucleotides, the CDR3 is TGTGCCAGCAGCTCCGACAGAGCAGCAACTAATGAAAAACTGTTTTTT.

The gene calls are TRBV2 and TRBJ1-2, with 8 bases lining up with TRBD1. CDR3 length equals 13 residues. J lost 4 bases, V lost 9 bases, and 7 bases had no gene match. Per germline, CDR1 SNHLY and CDR2 FYNNEI. In nucleotides, the CDR3 is TGTGCCAGAGGGGACAGGTCCTTCTATGGCTACACCTTC. It translates to CARGDRSFYGYTF.

The chain employs TRBV5-1 and TRBJ1-5, with TRBD1 matching over 9 bases. The CDR3 runs to 15 residues. J was trimmed by 2 bases and V by 4 bases; bases with no gene match: 4. CDR1 is SGHRS and CDR2 is YFSETQ in the germline V gene. The CDR3 nucleotides read TGCGCCAGCAGCCAGACAGGGGGAGGCAATCAGCCCCAGCATTTT. Residues: CASSQTGGGNQPQHF.

The chain uses TRBV6-5 and TRBJ2-5, with no clear D. The CDR3 length is 12 residues. Germline lookup yields CDR1 MNHEY and CDR2 SVGAGI. V was cut by 7 bases and J by 1 base, with 7 bases left in between. The CDR3, as DNA: TGTGCCAGCACAGGTCCCCAAGAGACCCAGTACTTC. The encoded protein is CASTGPQETQYF.

This clone was detected only once. The CDR3 region is CATSRDGTGGTEAFF. The CDR3 region has the DNA TGTGCCACCAGCAGAGATGGGACAGGGGGCACTGAAGCTTTCTTT. This rearrangement joins TRBV15 to TRBJ1-1; 11 bases are shared with TRBD1. The CDR3 is made up of 15 amino acids. V lost 0 bases, J lost 4 bases, and 1 base stayed unmatched. Germline CDR1 and CDR2: LNHNV and YYDKDF (reference sequence).

V usage is TRBV20-1 and J usage is TRBJ2-5, with 7 nucleotides matching TRBD1. V gave up 5 bases and J gave up 7 bases; unmatched junction bases: 4. Germline V gene lookup returns CDR1 DFQATT and CDR2 SNEGSKA (reference sequence). CDR3 size: 11 residues. The CDR3 protein is CSAQGDRTQYF. The CDR3 DNA is TGCAGTGCTCAGGGGGACCGGACCCAGTACTTC.

The chain has TRBV7-3 and TRBJ1-6, with unresolved D. CDR1 is SGHTA, CDR2 FQGTGA, per germline. Between the trimmed V and J ends, which lost 5 bases and 2 bases, there was a span of 7 bases. CDR3 length: 14 residues. In nucleotides, the CDR3 is TGTGCCAGCAGCCCCGGGGCCTATAATTCACCCCTCCACTTT. Amino acids: CASSPGAYNSPLHF.

This clone came up once. V and J are TRBV3-1 (or the pseudogene TRBV3-2) and TRBJ2-2, with a possible D match to TRBD1 (5 bases). Germline V lookup: CDR1 LGHDT, CDR2 YNNKEL (reference sequence). CDR3 size: 16 residues. Deletions cut 4 bases from V and 0 bases from J, with 12 bases between. In DNA, the CDR3 is TGTGCCAGCAGCCGGCGGACACTTCCGAACACCGGGGAGCTGTTTTTT. Translated, it gives CASSRRTLPNTGELFF.

In its sample, this clone was seen a few times. This chain connects TRBV19 to TRBJ1-1; TRBD1 agrees at 10 bases. This CDR3 is 14 amino acids long. CDR1 and CDR2 from the germline V gene are LNHDA and SQIVND (reference sequence). Trimming removed 3 bases from V and 4 bases from J; junction bases left unmatched: 2. CDR3: CASSIDRGPTEAFF. The CDR3 nucleotides are TGTGCCAGTAGTATCGACAGGGGGCCCACTGAAGCTTTCTTT.

The V and J genes are TRBV7-9 and TRBJ1-1; 9 bases match TRBD1. CDR1 SEHNR and CDR2 FQNEAQ come from the germline V gene (reference sequence). The CDR3 loop spans 17 amino acids. With 3 bases clipped from V and 8 bases from J, the junction kept 16 bases outside the gene matches. The CDR3 DNA is TGTGCCAGCAGCTTTCCCGGGACAGGGAAGGGGGCAGGCGAAGCTTTCTTT. Protein sequence: CASSFPGTGKGAGEAFF. Full variable domain (missing parts from reference TRBV7-9 and TRBJ1-1): DTGVSQNPRHKITKRGQNVTFRCDPISEHNRLYWYRQTLGQGPEFLTYFQNEAQLEKSRLLSDRFSAERPKGSFSTLEIQRTEQGDSAMYLCASSFPGTGKGAGEAFFGQGTRLTVV.

The chain has TRBV7-9 and TRBJ1-1; TRBD1 matches at 9 bases. This CDR3 region has 17 residues. With V trimmed by 1 base and J by 1 base, 7 bases remained unmatched. CDR1 SEHNR and CDR2 FQNEAQ come from the germline V gene (reference sequence). CDR3 in amino acids: CASSLVGQGRRNTEAFF. In DNA form, the CDR3 reads TGTGCCAGCAGCTTAGTAGGACAGGGGCGAAGGAACACTGAAGCTTTCTTT. Filled out from reference TRBV7-9 and TRBJ1-1, the complete variable domain reads DTGVSQNPRHKITKRGQNVTFRCDPISEHNRLYWYRQTLGQGPEFLTYFQNEAQLEKSRLLSDRFSAERPKGSFSTLEIQRTEQGDSAMYLCASSLVGQGRRNTEAFFGQGTRLTVV.

The chain combines TRBV4-1 with TRBJ2-5; D remains unclear. The V and J ends lost 1 base and 0 bases respectively, with 9 bases between them. The CDR3 extends over 15 amino acids. The germline V gene encodes CDR1 MGHRA and CDR2 YSYEKL. The CDR3 DNA follows: TGCGCCAGCAGCCAAGCCCTGAACTACCAAGAGACCCAGTACTTC. Its protein is CASSQALNYQETQYF.

This clone came up once. This chain links TRBV28 with TRBJ1-1; 7 bases fit TRBD1. Trimming cost V 4 bases and J 8 bases; bases outside gene matches: 13. This CDR3 spans 15 amino acids. The germline CDR1 and CDR2 sequences are MDHEN and SYDVKM. In nucleotides, the CDR3 is TGTGCCAGCAGTTCCTCGACAGGGAGAGGGTCCGAAGCTTTCTTT. As protein: CASSSSTGRGSEAFF. The variable domain in full, completed from reference TRBV28 and TRBJ1-1, reads DVKVTQSSRYLVKRTGEKVFLECVQDMDHENMFWYRQDPGLGLRLIYFSYDVKMKEKGDIPEGYSVSREKKERFSLILESASTNQTSMYLCASSSSTGRGSEAFFGQGTRLTVV.

The chain joins TRBV6-5 to TRBJ2-7; 12 nucleotides match TRBD2. Losses at the gene ends were 7 bases for V and 6 bases for J; bases not matched to a gene: 10. Germline V gives CDR1 MNHEY, CDR2 SVGAGI. There are 15 residues in the CDR3. CDR3 in amino acids: CASTKDGLAGREQYF. Here the CDR3 DNA reads TGTGCCAGCACTAAAGATGGACTAGCGGGGCGCGAGCAGTACTTC.

This rearrangement joins TRBV3-1 (or the pseudogene TRBV3-2) to TRBJ2-1, with unresolved D. Germline CDR1 and CDR2: LGHDT and YNNKEL (reference sequence). V lost 0 bases and J lost 5, with 11 bases in between. The CDR3 contains 15 residues. The CDR3 sequence is CASSQERRSDNEQFF. The CDR3 region has the DNA TGTGCCAGCAGCCAAGAGAGGCGTTCCGACAATGAGCAGTTCTTC.

This clone was counted once. The chain combines TRBV2 with TRBJ2-2; 7 bases line up with TRBD1. The CDR3 sequence is 15 residues long. CDR1 SNHLY and CDR2 FYNNEI come from the germline V gene. Losses at the gene ends were 5 bases for V and 3 bases for J; bases not matched to a gene: 6. The CDR3 DNA reads TGTGCCAGCAGTAACAGGGGATTCGACACCGGGGAGCTGTTTTTT. As protein: CASSNRGFDTGELFF.